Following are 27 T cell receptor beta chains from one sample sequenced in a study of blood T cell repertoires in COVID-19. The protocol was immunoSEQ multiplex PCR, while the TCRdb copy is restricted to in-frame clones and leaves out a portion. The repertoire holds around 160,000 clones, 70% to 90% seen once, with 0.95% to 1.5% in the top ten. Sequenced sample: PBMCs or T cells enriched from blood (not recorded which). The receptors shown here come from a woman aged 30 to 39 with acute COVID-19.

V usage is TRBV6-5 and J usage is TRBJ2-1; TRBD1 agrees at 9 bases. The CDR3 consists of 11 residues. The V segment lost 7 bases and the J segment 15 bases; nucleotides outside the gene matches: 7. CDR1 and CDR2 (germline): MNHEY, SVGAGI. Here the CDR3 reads CASTDGTGLFF. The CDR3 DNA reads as TGTGCCAGCACCGACGGGACAGGGTTGTTCTTC.

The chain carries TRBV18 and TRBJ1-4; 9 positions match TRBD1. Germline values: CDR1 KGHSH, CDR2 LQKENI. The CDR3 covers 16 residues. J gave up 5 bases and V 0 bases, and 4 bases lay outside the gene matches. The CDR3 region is CASSPPPGQGNEKLFF. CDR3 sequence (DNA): TGTGCCAGCTCACCACCCCCGGGACAGGGCAATGAAAAACTGTTTTTT.

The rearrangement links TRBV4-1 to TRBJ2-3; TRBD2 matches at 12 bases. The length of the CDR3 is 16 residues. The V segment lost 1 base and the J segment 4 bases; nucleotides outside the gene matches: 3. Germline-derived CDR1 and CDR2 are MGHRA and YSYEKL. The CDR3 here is CASSQVLAGGPDTQYF. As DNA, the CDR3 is TGCGCCAGCAGCCAAGTCCTAGCGGGAGGGCCAGATACGCAGTATTTT.

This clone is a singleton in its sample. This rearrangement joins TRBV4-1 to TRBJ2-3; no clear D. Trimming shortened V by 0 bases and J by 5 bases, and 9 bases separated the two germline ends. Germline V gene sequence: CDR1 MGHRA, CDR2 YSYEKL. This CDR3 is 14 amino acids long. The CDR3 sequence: CASSQDPQIDTQYF. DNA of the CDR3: TGCGCCAGCAGCCAAGATCCCCAGATAGATACGCAGTATTTT.

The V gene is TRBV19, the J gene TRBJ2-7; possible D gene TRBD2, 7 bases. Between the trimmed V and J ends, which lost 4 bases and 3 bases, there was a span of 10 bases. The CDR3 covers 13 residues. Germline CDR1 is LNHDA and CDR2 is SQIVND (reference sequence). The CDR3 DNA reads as TGTGCCAGTAGTACGGGGGGCAACTACGAGCAGTACTTC. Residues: CASSTGGNYEQYF.

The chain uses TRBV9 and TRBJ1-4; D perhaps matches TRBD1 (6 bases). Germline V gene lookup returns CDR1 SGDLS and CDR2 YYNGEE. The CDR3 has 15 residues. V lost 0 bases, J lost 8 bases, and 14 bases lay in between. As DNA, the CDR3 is TGTGCCAGCAGCGTAGAAGGGACCCAGGGGGAAAAACTGTTTTTT. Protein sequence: CASSVEGTQGEKLFF. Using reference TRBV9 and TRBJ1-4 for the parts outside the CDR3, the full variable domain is DSGVTQTPKHLITATGQRVTLRCSPRSGDLSVYWYQQSLDQGLQFLIQYYNGEERAKGNILERFSAQQFPDLHSELNLSSLELGDSALYFCASSVEGTQGEKLFFGSGTQLSVL.

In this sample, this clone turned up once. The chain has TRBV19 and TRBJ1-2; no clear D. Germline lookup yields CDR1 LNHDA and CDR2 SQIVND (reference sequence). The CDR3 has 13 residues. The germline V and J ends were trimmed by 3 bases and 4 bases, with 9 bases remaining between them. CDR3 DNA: TGTGCCAGTAGTATCTCGACGGGCTATGGCTACACCTTC. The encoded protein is CASSISTGYGYTF. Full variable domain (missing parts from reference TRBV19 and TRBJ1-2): DGGITQSPKYLFRKEGQNVTLSCEQNLNHDAMYWYRQDPGQGLRLIYYSQIVNDFQKGDIAEGYSVSREKKESFPLTVTSAQKNPTAFYLCASSISTGYGYTFGSGTRLTVV.

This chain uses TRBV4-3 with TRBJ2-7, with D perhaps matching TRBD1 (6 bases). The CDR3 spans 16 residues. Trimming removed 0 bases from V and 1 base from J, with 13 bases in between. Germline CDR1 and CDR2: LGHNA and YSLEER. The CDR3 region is CASSQDVAGVSYEQYF. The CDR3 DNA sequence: TGCGCCAGCAGCCAAGATGTGGCAGGGGTATCCTACGAGCAGTACTTC.

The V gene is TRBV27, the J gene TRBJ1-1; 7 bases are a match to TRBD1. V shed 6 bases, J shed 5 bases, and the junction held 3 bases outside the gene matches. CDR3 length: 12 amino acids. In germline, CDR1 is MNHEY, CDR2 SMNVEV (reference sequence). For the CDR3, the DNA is TGTGCCAGCAGGACAGGGCTTACTGAAGCTTTCTTT. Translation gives CASRTGLTEAFF.

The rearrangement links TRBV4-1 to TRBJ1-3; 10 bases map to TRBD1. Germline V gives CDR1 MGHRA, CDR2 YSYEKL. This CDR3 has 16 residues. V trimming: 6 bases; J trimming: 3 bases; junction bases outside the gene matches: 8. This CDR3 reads CASRGQGILFGNTIYF. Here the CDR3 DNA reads TGCGCCAGCAGGGGACAGGGGATCCTTTTTGGAAACACCATATATTTT.

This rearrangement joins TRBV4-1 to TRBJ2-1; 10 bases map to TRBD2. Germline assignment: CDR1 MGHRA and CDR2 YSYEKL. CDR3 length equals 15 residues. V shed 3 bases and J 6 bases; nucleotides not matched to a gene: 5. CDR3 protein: CASSQVSGRSNEQFF. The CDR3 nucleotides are TGCGCCAGCAGCCAGGTTAGCGGGAGGTCCAATGAGCAGTTCTTC.

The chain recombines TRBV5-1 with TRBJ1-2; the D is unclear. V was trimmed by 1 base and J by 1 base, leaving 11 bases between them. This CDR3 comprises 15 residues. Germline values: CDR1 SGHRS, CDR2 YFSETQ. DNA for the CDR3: TGCGCCAGCAGCTTGAGTAGTAACAGTAACTATGGCTACACCTTC. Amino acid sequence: CASSLSSNSNYGYTF.

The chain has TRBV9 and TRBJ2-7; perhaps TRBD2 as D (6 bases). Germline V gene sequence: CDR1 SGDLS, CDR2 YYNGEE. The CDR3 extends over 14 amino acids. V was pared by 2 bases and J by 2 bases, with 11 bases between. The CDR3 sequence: CASSVGGTPYEQYF. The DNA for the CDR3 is TGTGCCAGCAGCGTGGGGGGAACCCCCTACGAGCAGTACTTC.

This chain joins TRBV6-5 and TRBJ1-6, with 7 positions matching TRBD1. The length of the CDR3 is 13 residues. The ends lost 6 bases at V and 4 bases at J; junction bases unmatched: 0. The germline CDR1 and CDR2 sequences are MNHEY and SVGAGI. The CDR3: CASRGQYNSPLHF. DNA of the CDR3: TGTGCCAGCAGGGGACAGTATAATTCACCCCTCCACTTT.

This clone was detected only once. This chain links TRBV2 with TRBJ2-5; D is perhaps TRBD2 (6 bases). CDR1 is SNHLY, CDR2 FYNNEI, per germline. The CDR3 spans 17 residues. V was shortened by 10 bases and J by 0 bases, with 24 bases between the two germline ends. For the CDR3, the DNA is TGTGCCACCTCCCAACGGGGCAGGGACTCAAACCAAGAGACCCAGTACTTC. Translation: CATSQRGRDSNQETQYF.

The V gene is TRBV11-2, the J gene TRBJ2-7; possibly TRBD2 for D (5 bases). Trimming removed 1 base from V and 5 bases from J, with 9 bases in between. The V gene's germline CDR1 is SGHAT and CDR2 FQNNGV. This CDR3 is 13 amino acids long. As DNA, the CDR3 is TGTGCCAGCAGCTTAGGGACTGACGACGAGCAGTACTTC. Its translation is CASSLGTDDEQYF.

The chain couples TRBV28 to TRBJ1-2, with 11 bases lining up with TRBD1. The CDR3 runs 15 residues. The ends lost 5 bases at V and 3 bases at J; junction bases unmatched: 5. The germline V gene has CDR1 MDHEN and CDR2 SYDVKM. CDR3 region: CASSPGDRGDYGYTF. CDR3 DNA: TGTGCCAGCAGTCCCGGGGACAGGGGGGACTATGGCTACACCTTC.

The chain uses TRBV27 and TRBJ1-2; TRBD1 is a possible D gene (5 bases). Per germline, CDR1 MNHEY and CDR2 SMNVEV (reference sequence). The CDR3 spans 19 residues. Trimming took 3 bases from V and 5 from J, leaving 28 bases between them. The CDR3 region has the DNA TGTGCCAGCAGTTTTACCGCTACAAGACAGAGGCTCGTCTGTTATGGCTACACCTTC. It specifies CASSFTATRQRLVCYGYTF.

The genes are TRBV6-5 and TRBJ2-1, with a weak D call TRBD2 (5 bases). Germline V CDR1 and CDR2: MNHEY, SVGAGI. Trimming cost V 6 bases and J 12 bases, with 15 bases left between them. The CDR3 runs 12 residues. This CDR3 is CASSRGGSAQFF. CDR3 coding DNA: TGTGCCAGCAGCCGCGGCGGGTCTGCGCAGTTCTTC.

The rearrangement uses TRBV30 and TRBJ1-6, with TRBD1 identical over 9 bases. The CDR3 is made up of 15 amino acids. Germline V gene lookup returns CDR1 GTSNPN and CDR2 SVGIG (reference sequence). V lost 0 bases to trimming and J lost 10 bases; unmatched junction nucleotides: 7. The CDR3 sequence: CAWSVHDRGSSPLHF. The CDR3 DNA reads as TGTGCCTGGAGTGTACACGACAGGGGGTCCTCACCCCTCCACTTT.

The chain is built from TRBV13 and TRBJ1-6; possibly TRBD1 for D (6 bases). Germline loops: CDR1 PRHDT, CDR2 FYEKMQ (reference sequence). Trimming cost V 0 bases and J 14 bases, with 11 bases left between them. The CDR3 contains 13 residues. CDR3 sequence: CASSLGDSATLHF. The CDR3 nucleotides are TGTGCCAGCAGCTTAGGGGACAGCGCCACCCTCCACTTT. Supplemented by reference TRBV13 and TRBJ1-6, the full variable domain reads AAGVIQSPRHLIKEKRETATLKCYPIPRHDTVYWYQQGPGQDPQFLISFYEKMQSDKGSIPDRFSAQQFSDYHSELNMSSLELGDSALYFCASSLGDSATLHFGNGTRLTVT.

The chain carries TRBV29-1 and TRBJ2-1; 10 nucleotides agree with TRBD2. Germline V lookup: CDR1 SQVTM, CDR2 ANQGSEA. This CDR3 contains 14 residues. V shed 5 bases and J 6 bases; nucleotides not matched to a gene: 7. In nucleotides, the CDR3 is TGCAGCGTTAGCAGCGGGAGGGTTGCCAATGAGCAGTTCTTC. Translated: CSVSSGRVANEQFF.

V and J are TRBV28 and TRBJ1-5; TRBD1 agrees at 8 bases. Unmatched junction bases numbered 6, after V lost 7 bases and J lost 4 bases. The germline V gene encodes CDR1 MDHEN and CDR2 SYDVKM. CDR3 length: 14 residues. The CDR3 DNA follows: TGTGCCAGCAACGACAGGGGCTTTAATCAGCCCCAGCATTTT. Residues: CASNDRGFNQPQHF.

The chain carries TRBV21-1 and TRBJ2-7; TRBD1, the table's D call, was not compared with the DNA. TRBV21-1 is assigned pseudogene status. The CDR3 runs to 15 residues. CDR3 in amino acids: CASSKAAVISYEQYF. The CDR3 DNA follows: TGTGCCAGCAGCAAAGCCGCAGTTATCTCCTACGAGCAGTACTTC.

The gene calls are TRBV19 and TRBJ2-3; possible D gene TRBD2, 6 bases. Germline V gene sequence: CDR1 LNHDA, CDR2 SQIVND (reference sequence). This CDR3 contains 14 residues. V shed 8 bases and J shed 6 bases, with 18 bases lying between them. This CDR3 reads CASDSRQGGDTQYF. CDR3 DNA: TGTGCCAGTGATTCTCGGCAGGGAGGCGATACGCAGTATTTT.

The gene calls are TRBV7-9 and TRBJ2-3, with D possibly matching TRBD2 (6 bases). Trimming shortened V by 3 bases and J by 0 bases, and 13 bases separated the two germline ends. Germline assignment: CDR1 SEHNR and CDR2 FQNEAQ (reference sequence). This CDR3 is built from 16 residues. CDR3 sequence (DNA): TGTGCCAGCAGCTTGGTGCTAGCGCCTAGCACAGATACGCAGTATTTT. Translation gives CASSLVLAPSTDTQYF.

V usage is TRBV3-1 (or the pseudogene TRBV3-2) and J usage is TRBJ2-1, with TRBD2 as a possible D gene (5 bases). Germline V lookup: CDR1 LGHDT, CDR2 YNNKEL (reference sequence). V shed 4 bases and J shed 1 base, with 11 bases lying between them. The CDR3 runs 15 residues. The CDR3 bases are TGTGCCAGCAGCCCGACTATTTCGTCCTACAATGAGCAGTTCTTC. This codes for CASSPTISSYNEQFF.